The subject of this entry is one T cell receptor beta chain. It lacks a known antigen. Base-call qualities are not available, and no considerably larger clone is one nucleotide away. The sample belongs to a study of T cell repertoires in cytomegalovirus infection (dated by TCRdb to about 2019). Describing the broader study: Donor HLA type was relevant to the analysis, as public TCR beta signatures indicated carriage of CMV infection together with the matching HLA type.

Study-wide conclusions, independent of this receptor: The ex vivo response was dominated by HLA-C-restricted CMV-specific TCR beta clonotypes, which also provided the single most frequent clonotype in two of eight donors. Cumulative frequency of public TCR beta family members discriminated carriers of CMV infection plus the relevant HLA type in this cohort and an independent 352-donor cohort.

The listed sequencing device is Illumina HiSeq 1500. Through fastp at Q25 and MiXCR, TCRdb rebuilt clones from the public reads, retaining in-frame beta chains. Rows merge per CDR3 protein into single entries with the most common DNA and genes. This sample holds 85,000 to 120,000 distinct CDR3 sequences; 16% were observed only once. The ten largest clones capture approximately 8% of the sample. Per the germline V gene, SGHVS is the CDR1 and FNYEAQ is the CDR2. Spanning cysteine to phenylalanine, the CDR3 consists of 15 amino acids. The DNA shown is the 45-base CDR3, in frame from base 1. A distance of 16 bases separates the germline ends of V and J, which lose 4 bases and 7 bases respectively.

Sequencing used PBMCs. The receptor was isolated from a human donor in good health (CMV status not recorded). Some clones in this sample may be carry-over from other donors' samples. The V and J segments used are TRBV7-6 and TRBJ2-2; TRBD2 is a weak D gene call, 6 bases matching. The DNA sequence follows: TGTGCCAGCAGCTCGGGAGTTAGCACATTCGGGGAGCTGTTTTTT. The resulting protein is CASSSGVSTFGELFF.